These 10 T cell receptor beta chains share one sample of origin, sequenced in a study of early T cells in non-severe SARS-CoV-2 infection. MiXCR, run by TCRdb on the 5' RACE reads, gives a single entry per CDR3 protein. The sample holds tens of thousands of distinct CDR3 sequences, 5.5% to 8.5% seen once. The sample here was whole blood, taken at baseline. These receptors originate from an adult who was a healthcare worker with PCR-confirmed SARS-CoV-2 infection or an uninfected control (not recorded which).

This clonotype was seen a handful of times. The chain recombines TRBV28 with TRBJ1-1; D remains ambiguous. The CDR3 sequence is 12 residues long. Germline V gene data show CDR1 as MDHEN and CDR2 as SYDVKM. V lost 8 bases and J lost 1, with 8 bases in between. The CDR3 nucleotides are TGTGCCAGCCGGATTCCGAACACTGAAGCTTTCTTT. Translation: CASRIPNTEAFF.

This clonotype is classed as medium-sized. The genes are TRBV20-1 and TRBJ2-3; D gene uncertain. V was cut by 5 bases and J by 0 bases, with 9 bases left in between. The germline V gene encodes CDR1 DFQATT and CDR2 SNEGSKA (reference sequence). The CDR3 consists of 13 residues. Here the CDR3 reads CSAAMGSTDTQYF. The CDR3 nucleotides read TGCAGTGCTGCGATGGGGAGCACAGATACGCAGTATTTT.

This clonotype was counted many times. The J gene is TRBJ1-1, the V gene TRBV5-1, with D uncertain. CDR1 is SGHRS and CDR2 is YFSETQ in the germline V gene. The CDR3 sequence is 14 residues long. The V end was cut by 0 bases, the J end by 5 bases, with 11 bases between. Here the CDR3 DNA reads TGCGCCAGCAGCTTGGATTGGGGTAGGACTGAAGCTTTCTTT. Protein product: CASSLDWGRTEAFF.

J is TRBJ2-7 and V is TRBV11-2; no firm D call. Germline values: CDR1 SGHAT, CDR2 FQNNGV. The length of the CDR3 is 14 residues. V was trimmed by 1 base and J by 6 bases, leaving 13 bases between them. The CDR3 loop is CASSLGHIPGEQYF. The CDR3 region has the DNA TGTGCCAGCAGCTTAGGCCACATCCCGGGCGAGCAGTACTTC.

This clonotype was counted a few times. V gene TRBV27 combines with J gene TRBJ2-3; 7 bases align to TRBD2. The CDR3 contains 15 residues. V lost 9 bases, J lost 1 base, and 10 bases stayed unmatched. Germline lookup yields CDR1 MNHEY and CDR2 SMNVEV (reference sequence). The CDR3 DNA is TGTGCCAGTGCCACCCCTAGCGGTGGCACAGATACGCAGTATTTT. Translated: CASATPSGGTDTQYF.

This clonotype was recorded at least ten times. The chain has TRBV5-1 and TRBJ2-5; 9 bases fit TRBD2. This CDR3 spans 13 amino acids. The J segment lost 5 bases and the V segment lost 5 bases, leaving 4 bases of the junction unmatched. Per germline, CDR1 SGHRS and CDR2 YFSETQ. For the CDR3, the DNA is TGCGCCAGCAGTAGCGGGGGACGGGAGACCCAGTACTTC. It codes for CASSSGGRETQYF. The full variable domain, its missing parts supplied by reference TRBV5-1 and TRBJ2-5, is KAGVTQTPRYLIKTRGQQVTLSCSPISGHRSVSWYQQTPGQGLQFLFEYFSETQRNKGNFPGRFSGRQFSNSRSEMNVSTLELGDSALYLCASSSGGRETQYFGPGTRLLVL.

The chain joins TRBV20-1 to TRBJ2-7; no definite D call. CDR3 length equals 13 residues. CDR1 is DFQATT, CDR2 SNEGSKA, per germline (reference sequence). Trimming stripped 4 bases from V and 0 bases from J, with 10 bases between. CDR3 coding DNA: TGCAGTGCTAAAGACCGAGACTCCTACGAGCAGTACTTC. This translates into CSAKDRDSYEQYF.

This clonotype was observed at least ten times. The gene calls are TRBV18 and TRBJ2-5; D might be TRBD2 (5 bases). The germline V and J ends were trimmed by 3 bases and 0 bases, with 11 bases remaining between them. Germline CDR1 KGHSH, CDR2 LQKENI. The CDR3 loop spans 15 amino acids. The CDR3 protein is CASSPGLSHQETQYF. The CDR3 coding sequence is TGTGCCAGCTCACCCGGACTCTCCCACCAAGAGACCCAGTACTTC.

This clonotype has more than one count but fewer than ten. The chain employs TRBV28 and TRBJ1-5; tentatively, D is TRBD1 (6 bases). The CDR3 has 16 residues. V was shortened by 6 bases and J by 2 bases, with 17 bases between the two germline ends. CDR1 is MDHEN, CDR2 SYDVKM, per germline. Here the CDR3 reads CASRFAAGEGNQPQHF. DNA for the CDR3: TGTGCCAGCAGATTTGCGGCAGGGGAGGGCAATCAGCCCCAGCATTTT.

This clonotype came up many times. The chain combines TRBV27 with TRBJ2-7; D possibly corresponds to TRBD1 (6 bases). The V end was cut by 8 bases, the J end by 7 bases, with 27 bases between. Germline assignment: CDR1 MNHEY and CDR2 SMNVEV (reference sequence). This CDR3 has 16 amino acids. CDR3 amino acids: CASGQSWPRASGEQYF. CDR3 DNA sequence: TGTGCCAGCGGACAGAGCTGGCCACGGGCCTCGGGGGAGCAGTACTTC.